This T cell receptor (beta chain) was sequenced in a study of blood T cells in healthy people across ages. Study details: There was about one barcoded beta molecule captured by template switching per two T cells.

Primed by a sample-barcoded 5' primer and a J-beta primer mix, a second PCR proceeded for about 7 to 11 cycles. A template-switch adaptor containing 12 random nucleotides labeled each cDNA molecule. Each CDR3 protein is one row after TCRdb ran MiXCR on the 5' RACE reads. Of about 780,000 distinct CDR3 sequences in the sample, approximately 65% are singletons; the top ten hold around a quarter. The germline CDR1 and CDR2 sequences are MGHRA and YSYEKL. This CDR3 spans 16 amino acids. The authors extracted at least 5.5 micrograms of total RNA per sample. Worth noting for this clonotype: Its target is not known.

Whole-study findings and limits: Naive and antigen-experienced cells were not separated, limiting conclusive comparison.

The specimen was blood. This receptor was obtained from a man aged 25 to 40 in good health. The chain carries TRBV4-1 and TRBJ2-4; 13 nucleotides align to TRBD2. Matching the DNA end better, TRBJ2-5 makes the J call doubtful. Here the CDR3 DNA reads TGCGCCAGCAGCCAGACTAGCGGGGGGCCGTCGGAGACCCAGTACTTC. Protein sequence: CASSQTSGGPSETQYF.